The subject of this entry is one T cell receptor (beta chain). The antigen remains unidentified. Germline V gene data show CDR1 as SGHAT and CDR2 as FQDESV (reference sequence). The CDR3 is made up of 15 amino acids. With 5 bases clipped from V and 1 base from J, the junction kept 3 bases outside the gene matches. Some clones are missing from TCRdb's copy, which holds only in-frame ones; the method was immunoSEQ multiplex PCR. The sample records roughly 50,000 clones, approximately 90% being singletons. This sample is part of a study of cytomegalovirus exposure and HLA in healthy donors. Study-level results: Among TCR beta chains, those listed as cytomegalovirus-associated numbered about 160.

The specimen was PBMCs. The rearrangement links TRBV11-1 to TRBJ2-3; 10 bases match TRBD2. The sequence derives from a woman aged 18 to 35 in good health and CMV-seropositive. The DNA for the CDR3 is TGTGCCAGCAGCGTTCTAGCGGGGGGCACAGATACGCAGTATTTT. It encodes CASSVLAGGTDTQYF.